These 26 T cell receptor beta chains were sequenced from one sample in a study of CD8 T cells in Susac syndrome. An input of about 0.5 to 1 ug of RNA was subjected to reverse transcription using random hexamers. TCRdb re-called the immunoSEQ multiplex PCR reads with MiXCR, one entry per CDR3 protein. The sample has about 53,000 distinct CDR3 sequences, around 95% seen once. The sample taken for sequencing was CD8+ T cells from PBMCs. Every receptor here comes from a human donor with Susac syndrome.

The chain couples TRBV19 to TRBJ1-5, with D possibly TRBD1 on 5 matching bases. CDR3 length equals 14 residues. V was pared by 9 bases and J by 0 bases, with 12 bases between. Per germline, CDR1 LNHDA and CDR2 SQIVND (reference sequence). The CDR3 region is CASEWTNSNQPQHF. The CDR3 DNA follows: TGTGCCAGCGAGTGGACAAATAGCAATCAGCCCCAGCATTTT.

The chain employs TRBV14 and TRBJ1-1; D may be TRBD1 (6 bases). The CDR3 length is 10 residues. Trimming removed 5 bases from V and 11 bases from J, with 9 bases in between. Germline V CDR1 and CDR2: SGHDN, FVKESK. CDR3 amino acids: CASSGDRAFF. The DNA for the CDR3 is TGTGCCAGCAGCGGAGACAGGGCTTTCTTT.

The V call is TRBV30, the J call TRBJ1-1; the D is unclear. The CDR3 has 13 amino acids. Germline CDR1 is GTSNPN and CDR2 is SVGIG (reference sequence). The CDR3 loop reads CALVPLGRTEAFF. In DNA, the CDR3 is TGTGCTTTAGTCCCCTTGGGGAGGACTGAAGCTTTCTTT.

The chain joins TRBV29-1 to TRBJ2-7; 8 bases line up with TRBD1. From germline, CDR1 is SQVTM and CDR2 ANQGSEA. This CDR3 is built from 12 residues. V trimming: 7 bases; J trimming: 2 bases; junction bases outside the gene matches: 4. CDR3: CSGRTGPYEQYF. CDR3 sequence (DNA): TGCAGCGGACGGACAGGGCCCTACGAGCAGTACTTC.

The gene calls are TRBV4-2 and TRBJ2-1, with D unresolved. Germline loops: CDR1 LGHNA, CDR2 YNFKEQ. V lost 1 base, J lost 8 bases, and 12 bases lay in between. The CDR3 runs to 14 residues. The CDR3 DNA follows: TGTGCCAGCAGCCAAGTAATCGCCAGCGATGAGCAGTTCTTC. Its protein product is CASSQVIASDEQFF.

The DNA for the CDR3 is TGTGCCAGCAGTTTGCAGGGATCAGGGACCCAGTACTTC. This sequence encodes CASSLQGSGTQYF. The rearrangement uses TRBV27 and TRBJ2-5, with D perhaps matching TRBD1 (5 bases). V was trimmed by 3 bases and J by 7 bases, leaving 12 bases between them. The length of the CDR3 is 13 residues. Per germline, CDR1 MNHEY and CDR2 SMNVEV (reference sequence).

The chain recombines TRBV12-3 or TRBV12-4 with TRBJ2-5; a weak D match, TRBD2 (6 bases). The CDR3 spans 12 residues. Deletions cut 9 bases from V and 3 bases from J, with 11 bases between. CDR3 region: CASGGGEETQYF. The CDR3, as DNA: TGTGCCAGTGGGGGAGGAGAAGAGACCCAGTACTTC.

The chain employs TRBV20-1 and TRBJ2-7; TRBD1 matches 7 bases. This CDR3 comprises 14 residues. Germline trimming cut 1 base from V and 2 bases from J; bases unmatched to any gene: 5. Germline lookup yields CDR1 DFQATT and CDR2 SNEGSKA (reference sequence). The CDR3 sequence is CSARVTGAAYEQYF. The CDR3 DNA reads TGCAGTGCTAGAGTTACAGGGGCTGCCTACGAGCAGTACTTC.

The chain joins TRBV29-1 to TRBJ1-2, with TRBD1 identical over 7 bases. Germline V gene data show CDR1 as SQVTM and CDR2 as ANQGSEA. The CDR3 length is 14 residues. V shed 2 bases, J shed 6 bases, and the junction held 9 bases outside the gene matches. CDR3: CSVENPDRFDGYTF. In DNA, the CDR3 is TGCAGCGTTGAAAACCCGGACAGGTTTGATGGCTACACCTTC.

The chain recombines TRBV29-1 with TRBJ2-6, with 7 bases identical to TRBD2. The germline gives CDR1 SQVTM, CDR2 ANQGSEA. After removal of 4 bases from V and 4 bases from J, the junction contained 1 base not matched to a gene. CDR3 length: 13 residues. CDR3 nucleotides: TGCAGCGTTGCCGGGAGGGGGGCCAACGTCCTGACTTTC. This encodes CSVAGRGANVLTF.

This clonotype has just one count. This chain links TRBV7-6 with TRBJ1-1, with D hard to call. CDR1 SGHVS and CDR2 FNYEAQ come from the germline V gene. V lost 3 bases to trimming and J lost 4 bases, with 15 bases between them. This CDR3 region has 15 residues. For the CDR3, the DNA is TGTGCCAGCAGCTTTCGGGGAACACTCGGCACTGAAGCTTTCTTT. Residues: CASSFRGTLGTEAFF.

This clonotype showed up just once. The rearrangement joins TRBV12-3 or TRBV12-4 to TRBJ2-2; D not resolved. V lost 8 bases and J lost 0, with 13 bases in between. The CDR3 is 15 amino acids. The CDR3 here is CASSPSNANTGELFF. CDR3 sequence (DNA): TGTGCCAGCTCCCCGTCCAATGCGAACACCGGGGAGCTGTTTTTT.

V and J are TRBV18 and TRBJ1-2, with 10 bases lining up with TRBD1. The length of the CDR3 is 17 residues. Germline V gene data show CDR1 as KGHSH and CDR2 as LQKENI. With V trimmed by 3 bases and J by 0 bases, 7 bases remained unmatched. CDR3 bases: TGTGCCAGCTCACCTTGGGACAGGGGAGAAGCTAACTATGGCTACACCTTC. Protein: CASSPWDRGEANYGYTF.

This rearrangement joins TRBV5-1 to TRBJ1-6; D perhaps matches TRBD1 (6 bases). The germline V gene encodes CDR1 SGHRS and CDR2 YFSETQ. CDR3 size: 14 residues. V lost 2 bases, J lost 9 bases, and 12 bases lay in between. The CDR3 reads CASSLNREASPLHF. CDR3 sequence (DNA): TGCGCCAGCAGCTTAAACAGGGAGGCTTCACCCCTCCACTTT.

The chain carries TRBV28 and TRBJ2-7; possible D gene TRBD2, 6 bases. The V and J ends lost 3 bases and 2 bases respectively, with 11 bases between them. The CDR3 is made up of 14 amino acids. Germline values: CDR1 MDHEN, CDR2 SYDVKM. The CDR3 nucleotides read TGTGCCAGCAGTTTCGAGACTAGTACCTACGAGCAGTACTTC. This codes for CASSFETSTYEQYF.

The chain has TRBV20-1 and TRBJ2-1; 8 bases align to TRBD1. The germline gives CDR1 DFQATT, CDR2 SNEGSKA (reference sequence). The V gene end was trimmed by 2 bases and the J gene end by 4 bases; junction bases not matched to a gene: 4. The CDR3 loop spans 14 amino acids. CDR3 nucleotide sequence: TGCAGTGCTAGATCAGGACAGGGATACAATGAGCAGTTCTTC. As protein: CSARSGQGYNEQFF.

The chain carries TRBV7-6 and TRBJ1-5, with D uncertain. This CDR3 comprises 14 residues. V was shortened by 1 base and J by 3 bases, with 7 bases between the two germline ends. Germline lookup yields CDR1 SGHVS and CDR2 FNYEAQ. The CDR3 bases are TGTGCCAGCAGCTTAGACAGAGACAATCAGCCCCAGCATTTT. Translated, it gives CASSLDRDNQPQHF.

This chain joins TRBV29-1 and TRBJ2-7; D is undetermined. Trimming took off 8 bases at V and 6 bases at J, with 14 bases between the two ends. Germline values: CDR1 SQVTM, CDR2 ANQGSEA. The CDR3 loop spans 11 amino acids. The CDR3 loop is CSTTVSGEQYF. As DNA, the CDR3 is TGCAGCACGACTGTTTCGGGCGAGCAGTACTTC.

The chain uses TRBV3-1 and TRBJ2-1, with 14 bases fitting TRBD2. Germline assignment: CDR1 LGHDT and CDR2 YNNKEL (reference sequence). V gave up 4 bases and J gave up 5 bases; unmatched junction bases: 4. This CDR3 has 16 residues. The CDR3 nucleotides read TGTGCCAGCAGCCCCTCGACTAGCGGGGGGGACAATGAGCAGTTCTTC. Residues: CASSPSTSGGDNEQFF.

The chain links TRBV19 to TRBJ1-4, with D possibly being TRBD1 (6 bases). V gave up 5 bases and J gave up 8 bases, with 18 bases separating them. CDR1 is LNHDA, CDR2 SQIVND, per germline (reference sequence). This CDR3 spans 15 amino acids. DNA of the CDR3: TGTGCCAGTAGTTTCACAGGGCGAACGGCGGAAAAACTGTTTTTT. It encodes CASSFTGRTAEKLFF.

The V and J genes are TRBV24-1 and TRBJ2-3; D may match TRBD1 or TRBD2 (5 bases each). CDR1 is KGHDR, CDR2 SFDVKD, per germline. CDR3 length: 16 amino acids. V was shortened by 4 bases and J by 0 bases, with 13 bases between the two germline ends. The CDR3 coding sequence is TGTGCCACCAGTGACCCCGCCCGGGACAGCACAGATACGCAGTATTTT. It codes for CATSDPARDSTDTQYF.

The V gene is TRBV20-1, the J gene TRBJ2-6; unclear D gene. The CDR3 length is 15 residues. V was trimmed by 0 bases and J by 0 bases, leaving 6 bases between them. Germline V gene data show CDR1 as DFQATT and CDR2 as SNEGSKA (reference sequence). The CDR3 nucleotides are TGCAGTGCTAGAGATCGGGTCTCTGGGGCCAACGTCCTGACTTTC. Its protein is CSARDRVSGANVLTF.

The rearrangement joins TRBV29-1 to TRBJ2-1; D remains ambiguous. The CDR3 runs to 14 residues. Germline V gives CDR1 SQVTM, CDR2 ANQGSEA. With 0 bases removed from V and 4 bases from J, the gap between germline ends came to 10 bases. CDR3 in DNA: TGCAGCGTTGAAGATCTTGGTGGGTACAATGAGCAGTTCTTC. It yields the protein CSVEDLGGYNEQFF.

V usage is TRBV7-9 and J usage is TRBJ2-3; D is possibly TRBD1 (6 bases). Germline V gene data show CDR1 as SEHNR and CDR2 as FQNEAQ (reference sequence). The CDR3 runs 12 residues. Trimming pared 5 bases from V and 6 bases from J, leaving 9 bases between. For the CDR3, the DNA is TGTGCCAGCAGCCTTACAGGGGATACGCAGTATTTT. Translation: CASSLTGDTQYF.

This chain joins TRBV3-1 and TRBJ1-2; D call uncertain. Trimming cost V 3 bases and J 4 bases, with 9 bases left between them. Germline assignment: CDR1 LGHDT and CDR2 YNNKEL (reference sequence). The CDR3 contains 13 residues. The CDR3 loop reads CASSHSLGYGYTF. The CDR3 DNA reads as TGTGCCAGCAGCCATAGCCTTGGCTATGGCTACACCTTC.

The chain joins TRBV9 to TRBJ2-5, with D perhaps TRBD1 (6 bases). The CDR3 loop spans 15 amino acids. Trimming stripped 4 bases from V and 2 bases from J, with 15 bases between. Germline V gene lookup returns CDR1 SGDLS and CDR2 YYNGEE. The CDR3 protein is CASSPQDRLQETQYF. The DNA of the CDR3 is TGTGCCAGCAGCCCTCAAGACAGGCTTCAAGAGACCCAGTACTTC.